What follows are 30 T cell receptor beta chains derived from one specimen sequenced in a study of graft-versus-host responses after intestinal transplantation (dated by TCRdb to about 2021). Receptors were amplified or captured by the immunoSEQ multiplex PCR assay. The clones in this table, taken by TCRdb from immuneACCESS, are in-frame only. Not every clone is retained; where verified, under half of the shortfall comes from an unresolved V gene, and the cause of the rest is unknown. Present in this sample are fewer than 55,000 clones, about 95% of which were seen just once. The ten largest clones take up around 0.25% of the sample. No antigen has been assigned to these receptors. The meaning of the sample's time point label: cells obtained before transplantation from donor or recipient. Sequencing used unstimulated CD8+ T cells sorted from spleen or lymph node cells, obtained before transplant. Receptor source: a human donor who was the organ donor for an intestinal transplant.

The chain joins TRBV5-4 to TRBJ1-1; D is undetermined. Germline V lookup: CDR1 SGHNT, CDR2 YYREEE (reference sequence). The CDR3 has 14 amino acids. The V end lost 0 bases, the J end lost 5 bases, and 11 bases lay between the germline ends. CDR3 DNA: TGTGCCAGCAGCTTGGTAGTAGACGGAACTGAAGCTTTCTTT. Its protein product is CASSLVVDGTEAFF.

This sequence joins TRBV6-5 and TRBJ1-1; the match to TRBD1 covers 7 bases. Germline CDR1 MNHEY, CDR2 SVGAGI. CDR3 length: 12 residues. Trimming at V came to 7 bases and at J to 5 bases, leaving 4 bases not matched to a gene. CDR3 DNA: TGTGCCAGCATGAAGGGGGCTACTGAAGCTTTCTTT. It specifies CASMKGATEAFF.

V is TRBV13 and J is TRBJ2-5, with D perhaps matching TRBD2 (6 bases). Per germline, CDR1 PRHDT and CDR2 FYEKMQ (reference sequence). V was trimmed by 4 bases and J by 5 bases, leaving 11 bases between them. The CDR3 extends over 13 amino acids. CDR3 loop: CASSSTAGETQYF. DNA of the CDR3: TGTGCCAGCAGCTCTACCGCGGGGGAGACCCAGTACTTC.

The chain links TRBV4-1 to TRBJ1-1; D possibly corresponds to TRBD1 (6 bases). The CDR3 has 14 amino acids. Germline V gives CDR1 MGHRA, CDR2 YSYEKL. Trimming cost V 1 base and J 8 bases, with 14 bases left between them. The CDR3 nucleotides are TGCGCCAGCAGCCAAGTTTGGGGGGGCTCGGAAGCTTTCTTT. Protein sequence: CASSQVWGGSEAFF.

The J gene is TRBJ2-2, the V gene TRBV20-1; D call uncertain. The CDR3 is 11 amino acids. V lost 0 bases, J lost 10 bases, and 6 bases lay in between. CDR1 and CDR2 from the germline V gene are DFQATT and SNEGSKA (reference sequence). For the CDR3, the DNA is TGCAGTGCTAGAGATCGAAAGGAGCTGTTTTTT. This sequence encodes CSARDRKELFF.

The chain employs TRBV6-5 and TRBJ1-2; D possibly corresponds to TRBD1 (5 bases). This CDR3 spans 13 amino acids. V dropped 5 bases and J dropped 2 bases, with 9 bases sitting between them. The germline V gene has CDR1 MNHEY and CDR2 SVGAGI. CDR3 sequence (DNA): TGTGCCAGCAGTGAAGGGGAGAACTATGGCTACACCTTC. This sequence encodes CASSEGENYGYTF.

The chain carries TRBV12-1 and TRBJ1-1; the listed D gene, TRBD1, was not tested against the DNA. TRBV12-1 is designated a pseudogene. The CDR3 has 14 residues. The CDR3 DNA reads as TGTGCCAGCAGCTTTGGCCAGGGACATACTGAAGCTTTCTTT. Its translation is CASSFGQGHTEAFF.

The chain combines TRBV30 with TRBJ1-5, with D hard to call. Trimming pared 3 bases from V and 0 bases from J, leaving 9 bases between. The CDR3 runs to 14 residues. In germline, CDR1 is GTSNPN, CDR2 SVGIG (reference sequence). CDR3 sequence: CAWRAGYSNQPQHF. CDR3 nucleotides: TGTGCCTGGAGGGCTGGGTATAGCAATCAGCCCCAGCATTTT.

The gene calls are TRBV6-1 and TRBJ1-5; 7 bases map to TRBD1. V lost 6 bases and J lost 6; bases outside the gene matches: 11. The germline gives CDR1 MNHNS, CDR2 SASEGT. This CDR3 is built from 15 residues. Here the CDR3 DNA reads TGTGCCAGCAGAATGATACCGGGACAGTCTCAGCCCCAGCATTTT. Amino acids: CASRMIPGQSQPQHF.

A single count supports this clone. The chain employs TRBV7-8 and TRBJ1-1; D uncertain. V was shortened by 1 base and J by 1 base, with 10 bases between the two germline ends. The CDR3 covers 15 residues. Germline V gives CDR1 SGHVS, CDR2 FQNEAQ. This CDR3 reads CASSLESGTNTEAFF. CDR3 bases: TGTGCCAGCAGCTTAGAGTCGGGCACGAACACTGAAGCTTTCTTT. Variable domain in full (rest from reference TRBV7-8 and TRBJ1-1): GAGVSQSPRYKVAKRGQDVALRCDPISGHVSLFWYQQALGQGPEFLTYFQNEAQLDKSGLPSDRFFAERPEGSVSTLKIQRTQQEDSAVYLCASSLESGTNTEAFFGQGTRLTVV.

The chain couples TRBV5-6 to TRBJ2-1, with 10 nucleotides matching TRBD2. V shed 0 bases, J shed 2 bases, and the junction held 2 bases outside the gene matches. The CDR3 contains 16 residues. Germline V gene data show CDR1 as SGHDT and CDR2 as YYEEEE. CDR3 DNA: TGTGCCAGCAGCTTGGGACTAGCGGGCACCTACAATGAGCAGTTCTTC. It codes for CASSLGLAGTYNEQFF.

V usage is TRBV7-9 and J usage is TRBJ1-2; D gene uncertain. The V gene lost 2 bases and the J gene lost 3 bases, with 7 bases spanning the gap. The CDR3 is made up of 13 amino acids. Germline V lookup: CDR1 SEHNR, CDR2 FQNEAQ (reference sequence). CDR3 DNA: TGTGCCAGCAGCTTACTTACAGACTATGGCTACACCTTC. Translated, it gives CASSLLTDYGYTF.

The chain combines TRBV9 with TRBJ2-1; D remains unclear. Germline V gene lookup returns CDR1 SGDLS and CDR2 YYNGEE. Trimming removed 0 bases from V and 0 bases from J, with 13 bases in between. The CDR3 contains 17 residues. The CDR3 sequence: CASSVAVGQSSYNEQFF. The CDR3 DNA reads as TGTGCCAGCAGCGTAGCGGTTGGCCAGAGCTCCTACAATGAGCAGTTCTTC.

V and J are TRBV18 and TRBJ1-2; the D gene is possibly TRBD1 (5 bases). V shed 0 bases and J shed 0 bases, with 11 bases lying between them. The germline V gene encodes CDR1 KGHSH and CDR2 LQKENI. The CDR3 totals 16 residues. The CDR3 here is CASSPPAGSANYGYTF. The CDR3 DNA reads as TGTGCCAGCTCACCACCCGCAGGGTCAGCTAACTATGGCTACACCTTC.

As to this clone: One junction end does not reproduce the germline sequence, and a read error may be involved. V and J are TRBV4-1 and TRBJ1-4; D might be TRBD1 (5 bases). This CDR3 has 15 residues. Per germline, CDR1 MGHRA and CDR2 YSYEKL. The CDR3 DNA is TGCGCCAGCCGCCATGTGGGGGTACTTAATGAAAAACTGTTTTTT. Residues: CASRHVGVLNEKLFF.

The chain couples TRBV15 to TRBJ1-1, with D uncertain. The V end lost 0 bases, the J end lost 1 base, and 15 bases lay between the germline ends. Per the germline V gene, CDR1 is LNHNV and CDR2 is YYDKDF (reference sequence). The CDR3 contains 17 residues. CDR3 coding DNA: TGTGCCACCAGCAGAGATCTTTACTCCGGGGAGAACACTGAAGCTTTCTTT. This sequence encodes CATSRDLYSGENTEAFF.

The chain joins TRBV30 to TRBJ2-7, with D possibly called TRBD1 or TRBD2 (5 bases each). Germline V gives CDR1 GTSNPN, CDR2 SVGIG (reference sequence). This CDR3 has 12 amino acids. Trimming left V 5 bases short and J 7 bases short, with 15 bases between. The CDR3 coding sequence is TGTGCCTGGGGGACCAGCTTTAGTGAGCAGTACTTC. As protein: CAWGTSFSEQYF.

The rearrangement joins TRBV6-5 to TRBJ1-4; D is ambiguous. With 2 bases removed from V and 3 bases from J, the gap between germline ends came to 4 bases. This CDR3 spans 13 amino acids. In germline, CDR1 is MNHEY, CDR2 SVGAGI. The CDR3, as DNA: TGTGCCAGCAGTTACGGGTCTAATGAAAAACTGTTTTTT. Amino acids: CASSYGSNEKLFF.

Comments on this clone: At one end the junction does not follow the germline gene, possibly because of a read error. Here the CDR3 DNA reads TGTGCCAGCAGCCCGGACAGGGTTGATCCTTCATCCCTCCACTTT. It yields the protein CASSPDRVDPSSLHF. The V gene is TRBV7-2, the J gene TRBJ1-6; 8 bases are a match to TRBD1. Looked up from germline, CDR1 is SGHTA and CDR2 is FQGNSA. The CDR3 has 15 amino acids.

The chain links TRBV7-9 to TRBJ2-1, with D hard to call. Trimming left V 0 bases short and J 8 bases short, with 5 bases between. CDR1 is SEHNR, CDR2 FQNEAQ, per germline (reference sequence). This CDR3 is 12 amino acids long. In nucleotides, the CDR3 is TGTGCCAGCAGCTTAGCGCTGTATGAGCAGTTCTTC. Its translation: CASSLALYEQFF.

The chain links TRBV9 to TRBJ2-2, with D possibly matching TRBD1 (6 bases). This CDR3 is built from 17 residues. Germline assignment: CDR1 SGDLS and CDR2 YYNGEE. Trimming took 1 base from V and 1 from J, leaving 14 bases between them. The CDR3 here is CASSVWGQIMNTGELFF. CDR3 DNA sequence: TGTGCCAGCAGCGTATGGGGGCAAATCATGAACACCGGGGAGCTGTTTTTT.

The chain links TRBV7-2 to TRBJ1-1; 9 bases line up with TRBD1. V shed 4 bases, J shed 5 bases, and the junction held 8 bases outside the gene matches. Germline V gene sequence: CDR1 SGHTA, CDR2 FQGNSA. This CDR3 is built from 15 residues. CDR3 sequence (DNA): TGTGCCAGCAGCTCGCCGACCGGGACAGGGACTGAAGCTTTCTTT. Its protein is CASSSPTGTGTEAFF.

V usage is TRBV27 and J usage is TRBJ2-7; D not resolved. The CDR3 has 14 residues. Trimming shortened V by 5 bases and J by 0 bases, and 11 bases separated the two germline ends. Germline CDR1 and CDR2: MNHEY and SMNVEV (reference sequence). Here the CDR3 DNA reads TGTGCCAGCAGTGAGACTGGAAACTCCTACGAGCAGTACTTC. Translated: CASSETGNSYEQYF.

The J gene is TRBJ1-1, the V gene TRBV6-5; the D is unclear. Per germline, CDR1 MNHEY and CDR2 SVGAGI. The V and J ends lost 5 bases and 5 bases respectively, with 12 bases between them. The CDR3 covers 13 residues. The CDR3 protein is CASSASWRTEAFF. CDR3 nucleotides: TGTGCCAGCAGTGCGAGCTGGCGGACTGAAGCTTTCTTT.

The chain couples TRBV4-3 to TRBJ1-5; D is ambiguous. This CDR3 contains 13 residues. Trimming took off 4 bases at V and 6 bases at J, with 10 bases between the two ends. Germline V gene sequence: CDR1 LGHNA, CDR2 YSLEER. CDR3 DNA sequence: TGCGCCAGCAGCCGGAGAGAGGGTCAGCCCCAGCATTTT. Residues: CASSRREGQPQHF.

The chain links TRBV7-9 to TRBJ1-1; D is unclear. CDR3 length: 15 amino acids. The germline V gene encodes CDR1 SEHNR and CDR2 FQNEAQ (reference sequence). V was shortened by 1 base and J by 1 base, with 10 bases between the two germline ends. CDR3 residues: CASSLGLTSNTEAFF. The DNA of the CDR3 is TGTGCCAGCAGCTTAGGCCTTACATCGAACACTGAAGCTTTCTTT.

The rearrangement joins TRBV20-1 to TRBJ1-2; unclear D gene. The germline V gene encodes CDR1 DFQATT and CDR2 SNEGSKA (reference sequence). The CDR3 spans 10 residues. The CDR3 sequence: CRGGDYGYTF. CDR3 nucleotide sequence: TGCAGGGGAGGCGACTATGGCTACACCTTC.

The chain carries TRBV19 and TRBJ1-2; the D is unclear. The V gene lost 7 bases and the J gene lost 4 bases, with 10 bases spanning the gap. The CDR3 has 12 residues. CDR1 and CDR2 from the germline V gene are LNHDA and SQIVND (reference sequence). CDR3 amino acids: CASMDRSYGYTF. DNA of the CDR3: TGTGCCAGTATGGACCGGAGCTATGGCTACACCTTC.

The chain is built from TRBV4-3 and TRBJ1-1; D remains ambiguous. The V end was cut by 0 bases, the J end by 2 bases, with 10 bases between. Germline-derived CDR1 and CDR2 are LGHNA and YSLEER. The CDR3 length is 15 residues. CDR3 in amino acids: CASSQDRQRNTEAFF. As DNA, the CDR3 is TGCGCCAGCAGCCAAGATAGACAAAGAAACACTGAAGCTTTCTTT.

This rearrangement joins TRBV11-3 to TRBJ1-1; D might be TRBD1 (6 bases). Deletions cut 0 bases from V and 0 bases from J, with 8 bases between. The CDR3 is 15 residues long. CDR1 is SGHNT, CDR2 YENEEA, per germline. The CDR3 spells CASSLDGGLNTEAFF. DNA for the CDR3: TGTGCCAGCAGCTTAGACGGGGGGCTGAACACTGAAGCTTTCTTT.